This T cell receptor (beta chain) was observed in a study of T cell changes during pregnancy in multiple sclerosis. The junction had 5 bases not matched to a gene; V was cut back by 1 base and J by 3 bases. Looked up from germline, CDR1 is SGDLS and CDR2 is YYNGEE. The length of the CDR3 is 17 residues. TCRdb's table, derived via immunoSEQ multiplex PCR, lists solely in-frame clones and lacks some. Among approximately 40,000 clones listed, less than 95% were seen once. The rearrangement links TRBV9 to TRBJ2-6; TRBD1 aligns across 9 bases. The sequencing used CD4+ T cells from peripheral blood mononuclear cells, collected in the third trimester of pregnancy. The receptor comes from a female donor with multiple sclerosis, enrolled in a pregnancy study. CDR3 sequence: CASSVLGQGRGANVLTF. The CDR3 DNA is TGTGCCAGCAGCGTATTGGGACAGGGACGTGGGGCCAACGTCCTGACTTTC.